This entry lists 30 T cell receptor beta chains sequenced from one sample in a study of shared clonotypes between healthy human individuals. Produced via immunoSEQ multiplex PCR; TCRdb's table is partial and in-frame only. Found here are roughly 2.1 million clones, approximately 94% of them singletons; the top ten hold around 1.7%. It was CD45RO-negative cells, positively selected for CCR7, that made up naive CD8 cells, with terminally differentiated effector memory CD45RA+ cells excluded. The sequencing input was naive CD8+ T cells from PBMCs. Receptors were obtained from a man aged 18 to 29 in good health. Some clones in this sample may be carry-over from other donors' samples.

The chain is built from TRBV6-1 and TRBJ2-7; no definite D call. The germline gives CDR1 MNHNS, CDR2 SASEGT. This CDR3 spans 10 amino acids. Trimming cost V 4 bases and J 7 bases, with 5 bases left between them. The CDR3 DNA reads TGTGCCAGCAGTGCGAGGGAGCAGTACTTC. Translation gives CASSAREQYF.

This clone was detected once. The V call is TRBV9, the J call TRBJ1-3, with D possibly matching TRBD1 (5 bases). The CDR3 length is 17 residues. The germline V gene encodes CDR1 SGDLS and CDR2 YYNGEE. Trimming stripped 3 bases from V and 0 bases from J, with 16 bases between. The CDR3 sequence is CASSAGKWDVSGNTIYF. The DNA of the CDR3 is TGTGCCAGCAGCGCCGGAAAATGGGACGTCTCTGGAAACACCATATATTTT. Full variable domain (outside the CDR3, taken from reference TRBV9 and TRBJ1-3): DSGVTQTPKHLITATGQRVTLRCSPRSGDLSVYWYQQSLDQGLQFLIQYYNGEERAKGNILERFSAQQFPDLHSELNLSSLELGDSALYFCASSAGKWDVSGNTIYFGEGSWLTVV.

This clone was seen a few times. At one end the junction does not follow the germline gene, possibly because of a read error. V usage is TRBV23-1 and J usage is TRBJ1-2; no clear D. TRBV23-1 is an ORF for which the function is uncertain. The CDR3 consists of 10 residues. The CDR3, as DNA: TGCGCCAGCAATCGGCAGACCGGTCCCTTC. It encodes CASNRQTGPF.

The chain uses TRBV18 and TRBJ2-7; 13 bases are shared with TRBD2. Per germline, CDR1 KGHSH and CDR2 LQKENI. The CDR3 runs 16 residues. The junction had 7 bases not matched to a gene; V was cut back by 2 bases and J by 6 bases. CDR3 residues: CASSPWTSGSQSEQYF. The CDR3, as DNA: TGTGCCAGCTCACCATGGACTAGCGGGAGTCAAAGCGAGCAGTACTTC.

The chain couples TRBV13 to TRBJ2-5, with a tentative D call TRBD1 (7 bases). Trimming pared 2 bases from V and 3 bases from J, leaving 13 bases between. Looked up from germline, CDR1 is PRHDT and CDR2 is FYEKMQ (reference sequence). The CDR3 has 15 amino acids. DNA of the CDR3: TGTGCCAGCAGCTTATGGGGCAGGGGGGAAGAGACCCAGTACTTC. Translated, it gives CASSLWGRGEETQYF.

V and J are TRBV11-2 and TRBJ1-4; TRBD1 agrees at 7 bases. Per germline, CDR1 SGHAT and CDR2 FQNNGV. V gave up 1 base and J gave up 5 bases; unmatched junction bases: 4. This CDR3 is built from 15 residues. The DNA of the CDR3 is TGTGCCAGCAGCTTAGGGGACAGTCTAAATGAAAAACTGTTTTTT. Encoded protein: CASSLGDSLNEKLFF.

This clone was observed a single time. The rearrangement joins TRBV6-5 to TRBJ1-1; D possibly corresponds to TRBD1 (5 bases). Trimming stripped 6 bases from V and 3 bases from J, with 8 bases between. The CDR3 has 12 residues. Germline loops: CDR1 MNHEY, CDR2 SVGAGI. The CDR3: CASSQGDTEAFF. The DNA of the CDR3 is TGTGCCAGCAGCCAGGGAGACACTGAAGCTTTCTTT.

CDR3 DNA sequence: TGTGCCAGCAGACGAGGGACGGACAAATCCTACGAGCAGTACTTC. This codes for CASRRGTDKSYEQYF. The gene calls are TRBV28 and TRBJ2-7, with D perhaps matching TRBD1 or TRBD2 (5 bases each). The V and J ends lost 6 bases and 1 base respectively, with 16 bases between them. The CDR3 has 15 amino acids. Germline V CDR1 and CDR2: MDHEN, SYDVKM.

This chain links TRBV10-3 with TRBJ2-3, with TRBD1 as a possible D gene (6 bases). Germline V gene sequence: CDR1 ENHRY, CDR2 SYGVKD. Trimming removed 0 bases from V and 6 bases from J, with 19 bases in between. The CDR3 totals 17 residues. The CDR3 DNA sequence: TGTGCCATCAGTGAGTCGACGGCAGGGGCGAAAAGGGATACGCAGTATTTT. Its translation is CAISESTAGAKRDTQYF.

The chain recombines TRBV2 with TRBJ1-2; 7 bases map to TRBD1. Germline V CDR1 and CDR2: SNHLY, FYNNEI. The CDR3 has 13 residues. Unmatched junction bases numbered 5, after V lost 6 bases and J lost 4 bases. The CDR3 is CASRDDRAYGYTF. The DNA of the CDR3 is TGTGCCAGCAGGGATGACAGGGCCTATGGCTACACCTTC.

This chain uses TRBV28 with TRBJ2-4, with no clear D. Trimming cost V 6 bases and J 4 bases, with 13 bases left between them. CDR3 size: 14 residues. Germline CDR1 is MDHEN and CDR2 is SYDVKM. As DNA, the CDR3 is TGTGCCAGCAGCTCTCTACTGAAGAAAAACATTCAGTACTTC. Protein sequence: CASSSLLKKNIQYF.

The chain joins TRBV5-8 to TRBJ2-5; D might be TRBD1 (5 bases). Germline CDR1 reads SGHTS; CDR2 reads YDEGEE. Trimming left V 0 bases short and J 5 bases short, with 8 bases between. This CDR3 contains 13 residues. CDR3 loop: CASSLGQTETQYF. CDR3 coding DNA: TGTGCCAGCAGCTTGGGACAGACGGAGACCCAGTACTTC.

V gene TRBV10-2 combines with J gene TRBJ2-1; 7 bases map to TRBD2. The CDR3 loop spans 15 amino acids. Germline V gene sequence: CDR1 WSHSY, CDR2 SAAADI. J gave up 2 bases and V 4 bases, and 5 bases lay outside the gene matches. This CDR3 is CASSAGRAPYNEQFF. The CDR3 nucleotides read TGCGCCAGCAGTGCGGGGAGGGCCCCCTACAATGAGCAGTTCTTC.

The V and J genes are TRBV9 and TRBJ1-5; D perhaps matches TRBD1 (6 bases). The germline V and J ends were trimmed by 0 bases and 4 bases, with 11 bases remaining between them. The CDR3 totals 15 residues. Germline V gives CDR1 SGDLS, CDR2 YYNGEE. Here the CDR3 DNA reads TGTGCCAGCAGCGTAGGGTCAGGGGTTAATCAGCCCCAGCATTTT. Translating it yields CASSVGSGVNQPQHF.

This chain joins TRBV4-1 and TRBJ2-6; a weak D match, TRBD1 (7 bases). V was cut by 0 bases and J by 0 bases, with 15 bases left in between. There are 19 residues in the CDR3. CDR1 is MGHRA and CDR2 is YSYEKL in the germline V gene. The CDR3 coding sequence is TGCGCCAGCAGCCAAGATACGCAGGGGGGCCTCTCTGGGGCCAACGTCCTGACTTTC. This translates into CASSQDTQGGLSGANVLTF.

J is TRBJ2-7 and V is TRBV29-1; TRBD1 or TRBD2 may be the D gene (5 bases each). Germline V CDR1 and CDR2: SQVTM, ANQGSEA. V lost 8 bases, J lost 2 bases, and 16 bases lay in between. This CDR3 has 13 amino acids. CDR3 coding DNA: TGCAGCTATCTCCGAGTGGGGGCCTACGAGCAGTACTTC. Amino acid sequence: CSYLRVGAYEQYF.

This chain uses TRBV10-3 with TRBJ1-1; maybe TRBD1 (6 bases). The V gene's germline CDR1 is ENHRY and CDR2 SYGVKD. CDR3 length: 20 residues. Trimming pared 6 bases from V and 1 base from J, leaving 30 bases between. In DNA form, the CDR3 reads TGTGCCATCAGCCACCCCGCACTATCAGGGACAAGGGGGGGGAACACTGAAGCTTTCTTT. Protein: CAISHPALSGTRGGNTEAFF.

This chain uses TRBV28 with TRBJ1-5; D possibly corresponds to TRBD1 (6 bases). Trimming took off 6 bases at V and 11 bases at J, with 23 bases between the two ends. Germline CDR1 and CDR2: MDHEN and SYDVKM. The CDR3 length is 15 residues. The CDR3 reads CASRSTGRGIKTQHF. CDR3 in DNA: TGTGCCAGCAGATCCACAGGGAGGGGAATAAAGACCCAGCATTTT.

This chain links TRBV27 with TRBJ2-7, with 8 bases identical to TRBD1. CDR3 length: 14 amino acids. CDR1 and CDR2 from the germline V gene are MNHEY and SMNVEV (reference sequence). V lost 5 bases, J lost 2 bases, and 5 bases stayed unmatched. The CDR3 sequence is CASSRRDRTYEQYF. In DNA form, the CDR3 reads TGTGCCAGCAGTCGCCGGGACAGGACCTACGAGCAGTACTTC.

The chain employs TRBV27 and TRBJ2-7, with 10 bases matching TRBD2. This CDR3 is built from 13 residues. From germline, CDR1 is MNHEY and CDR2 SMNVEV (reference sequence). The CDR3 DNA is TGTGCTACGGGGGTAGCGGGAGGTTACGAGCAGTACTTC. Protein sequence: CATGVAGGYEQYF.

The genes are TRBV14 and TRBJ2-3; D perhaps matches TRBD1 (6 bases). V lost 5 bases to trimming and J lost 1 base, with 10 bases between them. The CDR3 runs to 14 residues. Germline V CDR1 and CDR2: SGHDN, FVKESK. The chain's CDR3 is CASSGGQRTDTQYF. In DNA, the CDR3 is TGTGCCAGCAGCGGGGGACAACGCACAGATACGCAGTATTTT.

This chain uses TRBV28 with TRBJ2-3, with 9 bases that match TRBD1. Germline V gives CDR1 MDHEN, CDR2 SYDVKM. The CDR3 is 17 residues long. Trimming removed 2 bases from V and 2 bases from J; junction bases left unmatched: 8. CDR3 sequence: CASSLNGRTGVTDTQYF. CDR3 sequence (DNA): TGTGCCAGCAGTTTAAATGGGCGGACAGGGGTCACAGATACGCAGTATTTT.

This rearrangement joins TRBV6-5 to TRBJ1-1; D is undetermined. The CDR3 is 15 residues long. Germline assignment: CDR1 MNHEY and CDR2 SVGAGI. V was trimmed by 5 bases and J by 1 base, leaving 14 bases between them. CDR3 amino acids: CASSALREGNTEAFF. The CDR3 DNA reads TGTGCCAGCAGTGCTCTGAGGGAAGGGAACACTGAAGCTTTCTTT.

The chain has TRBV29-1 and TRBJ1-1, with 10 positions matching TRBD1. V trimming: 1 base; J trimming: 11 bases; junction bases outside the gene matches: 7. The CDR3 is 13 amino acids. CDR1 and CDR2 from the germline V gene are SQVTM and ANQGSEA. In DNA, the CDR3 is TGCAGCGTTGAAGTCGCGGGACAGGGGTGGGCTTTCTTT. Encoded protein: CSVEVAGQGWAFF.

V is TRBV28 and J is TRBJ2-5; D remains unclear. The CDR3 is 14 amino acids. Deletions cut 7 bases from V and 0 bases from J, with 12 bases between. In germline, CDR1 is MDHEN, CDR2 SYDVKM. The CDR3 region has the DNA TGTGCCAGCATGTCCAGCAAGTACCAAGAGACCCAGTACTTC. This gives the protein CASMSSKYQETQYF.

The CDR3 DNA reads as TGTGCCAGCACGGGCAGATCCTACGAGCAGTACTTC. Residues: CASTGRSYEQYF. This chain links TRBV6-5 with TRBJ2-7; D remains unclear. Germline loops: CDR1 MNHEY, CDR2 SVGAGI. Trimming cost V 7 bases and J 1 base, with 8 bases left between them. This CDR3 comprises 12 residues.

The V gene is TRBV7-9, the J gene TRBJ2-3; the D is unclear. Germline CDR1 SEHNR, CDR2 FQNEAQ (reference sequence). Trimming took 7 bases from V and 2 from J, leaving 13 bases between them. The CDR3 runs to 14 residues. The CDR3 DNA reads TGTGCCAGCACCCCTCAGGCAATCACAGATACGCAGTATTTT. It encodes CASTPQAITDTQYF.

The J gene is TRBJ1-2, the V gene TRBV4-2; perhaps TRBD1 as D (5 bases). The V and J ends lost 0 bases and 4 bases respectively, with 24 bases between them. CDR1 is LGHNA, CDR2 YNFKEQ, per germline. The CDR3 is made up of 19 amino acids. The CDR3, as DNA: TGTGCCAGCAGCCAAGATCTTGTAAAACCGGGACTCGAGACCTATGGCTACACCTTC. As protein: CASSQDLVKPGLETYGYTF.

The rearrangement links TRBV19 to TRBJ1-2; maybe TRBD1 (6 bases). V lost 6 bases, J lost 5 bases, and 16 bases lay in between. The CDR3 is 14 amino acids. Germline CDR1 and CDR2: LNHDA and SQIVND (reference sequence). This CDR3 reads CASRSNRVGYGYTF. In DNA, the CDR3 is TGTGCCAGTAGGTCAAACAGGGTGGGATATGGCTACACCTTC.

V usage is TRBV29-1 and J usage is TRBJ1-1; 10 nucleotides line up with TRBD1. The CDR3 contains 12 residues. J was trimmed by 5 bases and V by 7 bases; bases with no gene match: 4. Germline V lookup: CDR1 SQVTM, CDR2 ANQGSEA. The DNA for the CDR3 is TGCAGCGCCCGGACAGGGGGAACTGAAGCTTTCTTT. Its translation: CSARTGGTEAFF.